This is a list of T cell receptor beta chains from one sample in a study of shared clonotypes between healthy human individuals. TCRdb keeps only in-frame clones here, not all; method: immunoSEQ multiplex PCR. Among more than 1 million clones listed, roughly 74% were seen once. Sequencing used memory CD4+ T cells from PBMCs. The receptors were sampled from a man between 18 and 35 years old in good health. Some clones in this sample may be carry-over from other donors' samples. Both conserved end residues are part of each CDR3. Fields, in order: clone size, J gene, D gene, V gene, CDR3 protein, CDR3 DNA. The D gene is left open where the match is weak. Clone size is not always given. Where it is, it says once, few, many or a class for expanded clones.

size: once; J: TRBJ2-7; D: -; V: TRBV10-1; CDR3: CASSRDGSSYEQYF; DNA: TGCGCCAGCAGTCGGGACGGTAGCTCCTACGAGCAGTACTTC
size: once; J: TRBJ2-1; D: TRBD2; V: TRBV5-1; CDR3: CASSSQTSGSSNEQFF; DNA: TGCGCCAGCAGCTCGCAAACTAGCGGGAGCAGTAATGAGCAGTTCTTC
size: -; J: TRBJ1-1; D: -; V: TRBV7-2; CDR3: CASSPFNTEAFF; DNA: TGTGCCAGCAGCCCCTTTAACACTGAAGCTTTCTTT
size: -; J: TRBJ2-5; D: -; V: TRBV9; CDR3: CASSVEAPGTQYF; DNA: TGTGCCAGCAGCGTAGAGGCCCCGGGGACCCAGTACTTC
size: -; J: TRBJ1-1; D: TRBD1; V: TRBV5-5; CDR3: CASSTGQGYTEAFF; DNA: TGTGCCAGCAGCACCGGACAGGGATACACTGAAGCTTTCTTT
size: -; J: TRBJ2-7; D: -; V: TRBV18; CDR3: CASSRGRAYEQYF; DNA: TGTGCCAGCTCCCGGGGCCGAGCCTACGAGCAGTACTTC
size: -; J: TRBJ2-3; D: -; V: TRBV6-5; CDR3: CASSTNRRGRGTQYF; DNA: TGTGCCAGCAGTACCAACCGCAGGGGACGTGGTACGCAGTATTTT
size: -; J: TRBJ2-5; D: TRBD2; V: TRBV5-1; CDR3: CASSLAHGTGGETQYF; DNA: TGCGCCAGCAGCTTGGCTCACGGCACGGGAGGGGAGACCCAGTACTTC
size: -; J: TRBJ1-1; D: -; V: TRBV11-2; CDR3: CASSPQRNTEAFF; DNA: TGTGCCAGCAGCCCACAGAGAAACACTGAAGCTTTCTTT
size: -; J: TRBJ2-1; D: -; V: TRBV10-3; CDR3: CAISESGASSGEQFF; DNA: TGTGCCATCAGTGAGTCAGGGGCCTCCTCTGGTGAGCAGTTCTTC
size: -; J: TRBJ2-7; D: -; V: TRBV2; CDR3: CASRRDASSYEQYF; DNA: TGTGCCAGCAGAAGGGACGCCAGCTCCTACGAGCAGTACTTC
size: -; J: TRBJ1-1; D: -; V: TRBV10-3; CDR3: CAIMIRDSGNTEAFF; DNA: TGTGCCATCATGATCAGGGATTCCGGGAACACTGAAGCTTTCTTT
size: -; J: TRBJ2-7; D: TRBD1; V: TRBV5-1; CDR3: CASSWTGGSSYEQYF; DNA: TGCGCCAGCAGCTGGACAGGGGGATCCTCCTACGAGCAGTACTTC
size: -; J: TRBJ2-2; D: TRBD1; V: TRBV7-8; CDR3: CASSMGQVNTGELFF; DNA: TGTGCCAGCAGCATGGGACAGGTGAACACCGGGGAGCTGTTTTTT
size: -; J: TRBJ1-3; D: TRBD1; V: TRBV28; CDR3: CASSLTGTGNTIYF; DNA: TGTGCCAGCAGTTTGACAGGGACTGGAAACACCATATATTTT
size: few; J: TRBJ1-4; D: -; V: TRBV5-1; CDR3: CASSLIQGGEKLFF; DNA: TGCGCCAGCAGCTTGATACAGGGCGGTGAAAAACTGTTTTTT
size: -; J: TRBJ2-1; D: TRBD1; V: TRBV29-1; CDR3: CSVGTGYNEQFF; DNA: TGCAGCGTCGGGACAGGGTACAATGAGCAGTTCTTC
size: -; J: TRBJ2-4; D: TRBD2; V: TRBV4-3; CDR3: CASSQDRGPGGLAKNIQYF; DNA: TGCGCCAGCAGCCAAGATCGCGGCCCGGGAGGGCTAGCCAAAAACATTCAGTACTTC
size: -; J: TRBJ2-1; D: TRBD2; V: TRBV5-6; CDR3: CASSLVKGAGVGNEQFF; DNA: TGTGCCAGCAGCTTGGTGAAAGGAGCGGGAGTCGGCAATGAGCAGTTCTTC
size: -; J: TRBJ2-3; D: -; V: TRBV2; CDR3: CASSVRGSTDTQYF; DNA: TGTGCCAGCAGTGTTCGAGGAAGCACAGATACGCAGTATTTT
size: -; J: TRBJ2-1; D: TRBD2; V: TRBV30; CDR3: CAWSPPGAGEKYEQFF; DNA: TGTGCCTGGAGTCCCCCAGGAGCGGGAGAAAAGTATGAGCAGTTCTTC
size: -; J: TRBJ2-7; D: -; V: TRBV5-6; CDR3: CASRQRQGGDEQYF; DNA: TGTGCCAGCAGGCAAAGACAGGGCGGGGACGAGCAGTACTTC
size: -; J: TRBJ2-1; D: TRBD2; V: TRBV5-4; CDR3: CASSQRLAGRVSYNEQFF; DNA: TGTGCCAGCAGCCAACGACTAGCGGGACGTGTCTCCTACAATGAGCAGTTCTTC
size: -; J: TRBJ1-1; D: -; V: TRBV28; CDR3: CASRAWGTEAFF; DNA: TGTGCCAGCAGAGCTTGGGGCACTGAAGCTTTCTTT
size: -; J: TRBJ1-5; D: TRBD1; V: TRBV5-8; CDR3: CASSLGVQGWEPQHF; DNA: TGTGCCAGCAGCTTGGGGGTACAGGGGTGGGAGCCCCAGCATTTT
size: -; J: TRBJ1-1; D: -; V: TRBV25-1; CDR3: CASSEQNTEAFF; DNA: TGTGCCAGCAGTGAACAGAACACTGAAGCTTTCTTT
size: -; J: TRBJ2-7; D: TRBD2; V: TRBV5-1; CDR3: CASSLSSGGPHEQYF; DNA: TGCGCCAGCAGCTTGTCGTCGGGAGGGCCCCACGAGCAGTACTTC
size: -; J: TRBJ1-5; D: -; V: TRBV15; CDR3: CATGMPNQPQHF; DNA: TGTGCCACCGGAATGCCCAATCAGCCCCAGCATTTT
size: -; J: TRBJ2-3; D: -; V: TRBV25-1; CDR3: CASSEFRESGDTQYF; DNA: TGTGCCAGCAGTGAATTTAGGGAGTCGGGGGATACGCAGTATTTT
size: -; J: TRBJ2-7; D: -; V: TRBV27; CDR3: CASRLQGNYEQYF; DNA: TGTGCCAGCAGGTTACAGGGTAACTACGAGCAGTACTTC
size: -; J: TRBJ2-7; D: -; V: TRBV10-1; CDR3: CASSESSRRSEQYF; DNA: TGCGCCAGCAGTGAGTCGAGTCGGAGAAGTGAGCAGTACTTC
size: -; J: TRBJ1-2; D: -; V: TRBV9; CDR3: CASSALSNGYTF; DNA: TGTGCCAGCAGCGCCCTTTCTAATGGCTACACCTTC
size: few; J: TRBJ1-2; D: -; V: TRBV5-1; CDR3: CASSLSPGSDYGYTF; DNA: TGCGCCAGCAGCCTAAGTCCCGGTTCGGACTATGGCTACACCTTC
size: -; J: TRBJ2-5; D: -; V: TRBV5-1; CDR3: CASSLVSIQETQYF; DNA: TGCGCCAGCAGCTTGGTCTCAATCCAAGAGACCCAGTACTTC
size: -; J: TRBJ2-7; D: TRBD1; V: TRBV7-2; CDR3: CASSRLQGLEQYF; DNA: TGTGCCAGCAGCCGTCTACAGGGGCTCGAGCAGTACTTC
size: once; J: TRBJ2-3; D: -; V: TRBV29-1; CDR3: CSVVRPGPTDTQYF; DNA: TGCAGCGTTGTGAGGCCTGGCCCAACAGATACGCAGTATTTT
size: -; J: TRBJ1-5; D: -; V: TRBV5-1; CDR3: CASSLDGGMQPQHF; DNA: TGCGCCAGCAGCTTGGATGGGGGGATGCAGCCCCAGCATTTT
size: -; J: TRBJ1-1; D: -; V: TRBV15; CDR3: CATAPGYTEAFF; DNA: TGTGCCACCGCGCCGGGTTACACTGAAGCTTTCTTT
size: few; J: TRBJ1-1; D: -; V: TRBV18; CDR3: CASSPLVGLNTEAFF; DNA: TGTGCCAGCTCACCTTTGGTGGGGTTGAACACTGAAGCTTTCTTT
size: -; J: TRBJ2-1; D: TRBD2; V: TRBV18; CDR3: CASSPPNRGGLAGVVEQFF; DNA: TGTGCCAGCTCACCACCGAACAGAGGTGGCCTAGCGGGAGTTGTTGAGCAGTTCTTC
size: -; J: TRBJ1-2; D: -; V: TRBV28; CDR3: CASSPGPAGANYGYTF; DNA: TGTGCCAGCAGCCCCGGGCCCGCAGGGGCCAACTATGGCTACACCTTC
size: -; J: TRBJ2-7; D: -; V: TRBV11-2; CDR3: CASRVDGSYEQYF; DNA: TGTGCCAGCAGAGTTGACGGGAGCTACGAGCAGTACTTC
size: -; J: TRBJ2-1; D: -; V: TRBV11-3; CDR3: CASSRQTGTPEYNEQFF; DNA: TGTGCCAGCAGCCGTCAAACCGGGACTCCCGAATACAATGAGCAGTTCTTC
size: -; J: TRBJ1-2; D: -; V: TRBV7-8; CDR3: CASSLAPRGGGYTF; DNA: TGTGCCAGCAGCTTAGCCCCTAGAGGAGGGGGCTACACCTTC
size: -; J: TRBJ2-7; D: TRBD1; V: TRBV5-1; CDR3: CASSHGQASYEQYF; DNA: TGCGCCAGCAGCCACGGACAGGCTTCCTACGAGCAGTACTTC
size: -; J: TRBJ2-1; D: -; V: TRBV6-4; CDR3: CASRNGERQGYTYNEQFF; DNA: TGTGCCAGCAGGAACGGCGAGAGGCAGGGCTATACCTACAATGAGCAGTTCTTC
size: -; J: TRBJ1-2; D: TRBD1; V: TRBV18; CDR3: CASSPYSRGPNYGYTF; DNA: TGTGCCAGCTCACCATATAGCAGGGGGCCGAACTATGGCTACACCTTC
size: -; J: TRBJ2-7; D: -; V: TRBV5-1; CDR3: CASGFQGAYEQYF; DNA: TGCGCCAGCGGGTTTCAGGGAGCCTACGAGCAGTACTTC
size: -; J: TRBJ2-3; D: -; V: TRBV7-3; CDR3: CASSTGLPTDTQYF; DNA: TGTGCCAGCAGCACCGGACTACCCACAGATACGCAGTATTTT
size: -; J: TRBJ1-2; D: -; V: TRBV28; CDR3: CASSASTREGYGYTF; DNA: TGTGCCAGCAGCGCCTCGACGCGGGAGGGCTATGGCTACACCTTC
size: once; J: TRBJ2-1; D: TRBD2; V: TRBV5-1; CDR3: CASSSSSGVYNEQFF; DNA: TGCGCCAGCAGCTCCTCTAGCGGAGTTTACAATGAGCAGTTCTTC
size: few; J: TRBJ2-2; D: TRBD1; V: TRBV2; CDR3: CASSLGTGGHGELFF; DNA: TGTGCCAGCAGCCTAGGGACAGGGGGGCACGGGGAGCTGTTTTTT
size: once; J: TRBJ1-2; D: -; V: TRBV28; CDR3: CASNPGGGAGYGYTF; DNA: TGTGCCAGCAACCCAGGTGGGGGCGCCGGCTATGGCTACACCTTC
size: once; J: TRBJ1-2; D: TRBD1; V: TRBV6-6; CDR3: CASKRGTGVRNYGYTF; DNA: TGTGCCAGCAAGAGAGGGACAGGGGTTAGGAACTATGGCTACACCTTC
size: -; J: TRBJ2-5; D: -; V: TRBV7-8; CDR3: CASSPTRRETQYF; DNA: TGTGCCAGCAGCCCTACTAGGCGAGAGACCCAGTACTTC
size: -; J: TRBJ1-3; D: -; V: TRBV5-6; CDR3: CASSLSVASGNTIYF; DNA: TGTGCCAGCAGCTTGTCGGTCGCGTCCGGAAACACCATATATTTT
size: -; J: TRBJ2-7; D: TRBD1; V: TRBV5-1; CDR3: CASRSTGVIYEQYF; DNA: TGCGCCAGCAGGTCTACAGGGGTTATTTACGAGCAGTACTTC